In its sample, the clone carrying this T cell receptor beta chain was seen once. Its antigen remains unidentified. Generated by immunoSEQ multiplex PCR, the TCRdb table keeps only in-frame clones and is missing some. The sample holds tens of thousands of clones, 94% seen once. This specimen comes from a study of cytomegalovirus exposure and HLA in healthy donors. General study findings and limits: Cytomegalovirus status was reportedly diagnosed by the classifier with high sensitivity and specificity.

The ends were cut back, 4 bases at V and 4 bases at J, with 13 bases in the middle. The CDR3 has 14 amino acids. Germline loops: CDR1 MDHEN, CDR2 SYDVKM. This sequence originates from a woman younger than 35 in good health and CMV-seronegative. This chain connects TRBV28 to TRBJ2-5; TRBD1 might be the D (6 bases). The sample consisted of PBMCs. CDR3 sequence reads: CASSWYRAGETQYF. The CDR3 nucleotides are TGTGCCAGCAGTTGGTACAGGGCGGGAGAGACCCAGTACTTC.